A selection of T cell receptor beta chains follows, all from one sample in a study of identical twins. MiXCR, applied by TCRdb to the 5' RACE reads, yields one record per CDR3 protein. The sample lists approximately 220,000 distinct CDR3 sequences; less than 8% were seen once. These data were also filed under a second study, of yellow fever vaccine responses in identical twins.

Source material: memory (CD45RO+) T cells sorted from blood. Receptors were obtained from a woman aged 18-29 years in good health. The CDR3 runs from the conserved cysteine through the conserved F or W. A D gene is named only where the DNA matches it firmly.

j_gene,d_gene,v_gene,CDR3aa
TRBJ1-5,NA,TRBV18,CASSEASNQPQHF
TRBJ2-5,TRBD2,TRBV28,CGTSGGRETQYF
TRBJ1-6,NA,TRBV20-1,CSARDRDRNNSPLHF
TRBJ1-1,NA,TRBV5-1,CASSLLLNTEAFF
TRBJ2-2,TRBD1,TRBV3-1,CASSHAGTERFTGELFF
TRBJ1-2,NA,TRBV10-3,CAIEGGNNYGYTF
TRBJ2-1,NA,TRBV19,CASSQYPPGSSYNEQFF
TRBJ2-3,NA,TRBV29-1,CSVASMTDTQYF
TRBJ2-1,TRBD2,TRBV7-9,CASSLSGGGRIEQFF
TRBJ2-1,TRBD1,TRBV5-1,CASSLAQGSSYNEQFF
TRBJ2-4,TRBD1,TRBV14,CASSLDRDKNIQYF
TRBJ2-7,TRBD2,TRBV5-5,CASSLSGTTREQYF
TRBJ2-5,NA,TRBV6-1,CASKGIGGVNSETQYF
TRBJ2-7,NA,TRBV20-1,CSAPGKTGNEQYF
TRBJ2-1,NA,TRBV24-1,CATSDFKSEQFF
TRBJ1-1,TRBD1,TRBV12-3/TRBV12-4,CASKRDSLNTEAFF
TRBJ1-5,NA,TRBV11-2,CASSLRGGGNQPQHF
TRBJ1-5,NA,TRBV3-1,CASSQQGGASQPQHF
TRBJ2-7,NA,TRBV20-1,CSASPLYGRPDGEQYF
TRBJ2-3,NA,TRBV2,CASSQDLTDTQYF
TRBJ2-1,NA,TRBV7-2,CASSLEPYYNEQFF
TRBJ2-7,NA,TRBV7-3,CASSLTGSVQGFRYF
TRBJ1-1,NA,TRBV28,CASSLLGAGSTEAFF
TRBJ1-5,NA,TRBV28,CASSPEGQGKNQPQHF
TRBJ1-1,TRBD1,TRBV7-9,CASSYGQGLEAFF
TRBJ2-7,TRBD2,TRBV7-3,CASSSGLAGGPQYF
TRBJ1-1,NA,TRBV28,CASRLIAGGAFF
TRBJ2-1,TRBD2,TRBV6-5,CASSYGTSGTYNEQFF
TRBJ1-6,NA,TRBV20-1,CSAREDGRGYSPLHF
TRBJ2-2,TRBD2,TRBV5-1,CASNPLAGGSTGELFF
TRBJ2-3,TRBD2,TRBV29-1,CSVDLAGVDTQYF
TRBJ2-7,NA,TRBV20-1,CSARVRDYEQYF
TRBJ2-2,TRBD2,TRBV20-1,CSARHPSGVLNTGELFF
TRBJ2-5,NA,TRBV6-5,CASSYTPTRSGETQYF
TRBJ1-1,NA,TRBV5-1,CASSPGHSNTEAFF
TRBJ2-3,NA,TRBV20-1,CSARVSGFTDTQYF
TRBJ2-1,NA,TRBV7-6,CASSPLPPYNEQFF
TRBJ2-4,NA,TRBV7-3,CASSLGLAKNIQYF
TRBJ2-5,TRBD2,TRBV7-9,CASSGRRLAGLQETQYF
TRBJ2-7,TRBD2,TRBV29-1,CRSSGGAYEQYF
TRBJ2-1,TRBD1,TRBV12-5,CASGLGTGDNEQFF
TRBJ1-5,TRBD1,TRBV20-1,CSADRVNTDQPQHF
TRBJ2-5,TRBD1,TRBV30,CAGQGAQTQYF
TRBJ2-6,TRBD1,TRBV20-1,CSARAGTASGANVLTF
TRBJ2-4,NA,TRBV1,CTSSAKGTGVRVNIQYF
TRBJ1-6,NA,TRBV13,CASSLATPLEGGSPLHF
TRBJ2-3,TRBD2,TRBV7-9,CASGKLSGGADTQYF
TRBJ2-4,NA,TRBV27,CASTPVGAAKNIQYF
TRBJ2-3,NA,TRBV10-3,CAISEHRGGDTDTQYF
TRBJ2-3,NA,TRBV6-2/TRBV6-3,CASSYGRGETDTQYF
TRBJ2-1,TRBD2,TRBV2,CASQRVAGPYNEQFF
TRBJ2-5,TRBD2,TRBV29-1,CSVVASGALQETQYF
TRBJ2-7,TRBD1,TRBV3-1,CASSRGQSYEQYF
TRBJ2-3,NA,TRBV5-1,CASSYSGTYSDTQYF
TRBJ2-4,NA,TRBV18,CASSPGTPEGYF
TRBJ2-4,NA,TRBV27,CASRAFGRGSGNIQYF